One sample yielded the 9 T cell receptor beta chains listed below, sequenced in a study of T-cell reconstitution after alpha-beta-depleted transplantation in children (dated by TCRdb to the mid-2010s). Library preparation employed PCR. The instrument was an Illumina HiSeq 2500. TCR library preparation used molecular barcoding, with unique molecular identifiers applied to normalize quantification of the TCRbeta repertoire. TCRdb redid the processing of the public reads, applying fastp at Q25 and MiXCR, and retained in-frame beta chains. Records with the same CDR3 protein are collapsed into one entry carrying the most frequent genes and DNA. This sample lists about 610,000 distinct CDR3 sequences; about 10% were detected once. The top ten constitute less than 5% of the sample. Source: PBMCs from the stem cell graft donor, taken from the stem cell graft. The source of these receptors is a human donor who donated a stem cell graft to a child with acute myeloid leukemia.

This clonotype was seen repeatedly, ten times or more. V usage is TRBV20-1 and J usage is TRBJ2-1, with D tentatively TRBD2 (5 bases). The germline V gene has CDR1 DFQATT and CDR2 SNEGSKA (reference sequence). V gave up 2 bases and J gave up 6 bases, with 14 bases separating them. The CDR3 consists of 14 residues. The CDR3 DNA sequence: TGCAGTGCTAGAAAGCTCTCAGAGGGCAATGAGCAGTTCTTC. Translating it yields CSARKLSEGNEQFF.

A note on this clonotype: No conserved phenylalanine or tryptophan ends this CDR3, so it is likely a read error. This rearrangement joins TRBV27 to TRBJ1-1, with 8 bases aligning to TRBD1. V shed 8 bases, J shed 3 bases, and the junction held 8 bases outside the gene matches. Germline CDR1 reads MNHEY; CDR2 reads SMNVEV (reference sequence). There are 14 residues in the CDR3. The CDR3 bases are TGTGCCAGCTCCAGACAGGGGTTTGACACTGAAGCTTTCCTT. Residues: CASSRQGFDTEAFL.

The chain uses TRBV11-2 and TRBJ2-2, with 13 bases aligning to TRBD2. V lost 3 bases, J lost 2 bases, and 6 bases stayed unmatched. CDR3 length: 18 residues. From germline, CDR1 is SGHAT and CDR2 FQNNGV. The CDR3 region is CASSFRTSGSSNTGELFF. DNA of the CDR3: TGTGCCAGCAGCTTCCGGACTAGCGGGAGCTCCAACACCGGGGAGCTGTTTTTT.

This clonotype was found a few times. The chain combines TRBV20-1 with TRBJ2-7; perhaps D is TRBD1 or TRBD2 (7 bases each). V lost 4 bases, J lost 3 bases, and 16 bases lay in between. CDR1 DFQATT and CDR2 SNEGSKA come from the germline V gene (reference sequence). This CDR3 contains 14 residues. In DNA form, the CDR3 reads TGCAGTGCTACCCACGACAGGGAGGGCTACGAGCAGTACTTC. It encodes CSATHDREGYEQYF.

This clonotype was recorded many times. The germline gene is not matched at one end of the junction; a read error may be the cause. The chain has TRBV20-1 and TRBJ2-3; 8 bases line up with TRBD2. CDR1 and CDR2 (germline): DFQATT, SNEGSKA (reference sequence). CDR3 length equals 12 residues. The CDR3 region has the DNA TGCAGTGCGCTTCGTTCGGGACTAGGCCAAATTTTT. Amino acids: CSALRSGLGQIF.

J is TRBJ2-1 and V is TRBV6-4; a possible D gene is TRBD1 (6 bases). There are 14 residues in the CDR3. Germline V gives CDR1 MRHNA, CDR2 SNTAGT. Trimming removed 5 bases at V and 0 bases at J, with 8 bases between. CDR3 region: CASSRDTSYNEQFF. In nucleotides, the CDR3 is TGTGCCAGCAGTCGGGACACCTCCTACAATGAGCAGTTCTTC.

CDR3 nucleotide sequence: TGCAGCGTTCAGGACAGGGGAAGAGACGGGGAGCTGTTTTTT. This sequence encodes CSVQDRGRDGELFF. This chain joins TRBV29-1 and TRBJ2-2; 9 bases line up with TRBD1. Unmatched junction bases numbered 8, after V lost 5 bases and J lost 7 bases. Per the germline V gene, CDR1 is SQVTM and CDR2 is ANQGSEA. The CDR3 is 14 residues long.

This clonotype appeared many times. The chain uses TRBV12-3 or TRBV12-4 and TRBJ2-3; D may be TRBD2 (5 bases). There are 15 residues in the CDR3. V lost 4 bases to trimming and J lost 1 base, with 12 bases between them. The CDR3 DNA sequence: TGTGCCAGCAGTTCTGATAGAGCGGGCACAGATACGCAGTATTTT. Protein product: CASSSDRAGTDTQYF.

The chain carries TRBV28 and TRBJ1-4; D remains ambiguous. CDR1 and CDR2 from the germline V gene are MDHEN and SYDVKM. The length of the CDR3 is 13 residues. The V end was cut by 5 bases, the J end by 1 base, with 5 bases between. The CDR3 coding sequence is TGTGCCAGCAGTCCAGGAACTAATGAAAAACTGTTTTTT. It encodes CASSPGTNEKLFF.